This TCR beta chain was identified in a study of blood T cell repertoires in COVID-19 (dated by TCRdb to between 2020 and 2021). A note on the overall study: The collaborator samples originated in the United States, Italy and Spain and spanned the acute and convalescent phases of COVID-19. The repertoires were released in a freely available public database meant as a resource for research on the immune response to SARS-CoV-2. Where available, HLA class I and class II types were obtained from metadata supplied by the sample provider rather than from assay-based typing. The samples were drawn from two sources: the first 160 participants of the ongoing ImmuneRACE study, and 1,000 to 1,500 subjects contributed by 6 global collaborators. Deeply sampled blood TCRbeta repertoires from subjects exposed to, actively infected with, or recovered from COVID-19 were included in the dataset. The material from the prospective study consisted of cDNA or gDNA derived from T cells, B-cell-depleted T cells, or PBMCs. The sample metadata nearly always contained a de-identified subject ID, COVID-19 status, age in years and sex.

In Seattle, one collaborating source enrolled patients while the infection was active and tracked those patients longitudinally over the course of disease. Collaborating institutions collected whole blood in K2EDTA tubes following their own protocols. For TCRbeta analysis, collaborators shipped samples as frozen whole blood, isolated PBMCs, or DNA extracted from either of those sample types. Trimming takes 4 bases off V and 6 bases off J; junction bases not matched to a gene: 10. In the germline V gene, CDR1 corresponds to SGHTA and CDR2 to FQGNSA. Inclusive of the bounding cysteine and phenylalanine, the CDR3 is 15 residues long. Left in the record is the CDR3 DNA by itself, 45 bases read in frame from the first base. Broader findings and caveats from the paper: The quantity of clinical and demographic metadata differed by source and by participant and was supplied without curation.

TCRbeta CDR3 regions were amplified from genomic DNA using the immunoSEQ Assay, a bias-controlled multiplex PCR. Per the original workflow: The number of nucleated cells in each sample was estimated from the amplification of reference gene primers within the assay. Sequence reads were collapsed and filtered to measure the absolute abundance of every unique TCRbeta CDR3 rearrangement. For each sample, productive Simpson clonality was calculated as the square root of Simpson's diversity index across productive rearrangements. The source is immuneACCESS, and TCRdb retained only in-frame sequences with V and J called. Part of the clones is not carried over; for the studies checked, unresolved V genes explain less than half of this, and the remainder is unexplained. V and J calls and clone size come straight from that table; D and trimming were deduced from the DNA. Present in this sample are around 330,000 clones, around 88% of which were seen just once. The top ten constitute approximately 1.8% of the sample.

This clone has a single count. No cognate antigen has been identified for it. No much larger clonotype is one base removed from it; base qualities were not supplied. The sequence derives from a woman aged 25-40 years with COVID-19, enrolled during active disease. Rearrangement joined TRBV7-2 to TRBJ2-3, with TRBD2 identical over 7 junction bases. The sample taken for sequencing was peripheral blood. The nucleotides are TGTGCCAGCAGCTCGTCACTAGCGACCGTTGATACGCAGTATTTT. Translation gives CASSSSLATVDTQYF. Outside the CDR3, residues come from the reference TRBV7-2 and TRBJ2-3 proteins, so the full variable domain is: GAGVSQSPSNKVTEKGKDVELRCDPISGHTALYWYRQSLGQGLEFLIYFQGNSAPDKSGLPSDRFSAERTGGSVSTLTIQRTQQEDSAVYLCASSSSLATVDTQYFGPGTRLTVL.